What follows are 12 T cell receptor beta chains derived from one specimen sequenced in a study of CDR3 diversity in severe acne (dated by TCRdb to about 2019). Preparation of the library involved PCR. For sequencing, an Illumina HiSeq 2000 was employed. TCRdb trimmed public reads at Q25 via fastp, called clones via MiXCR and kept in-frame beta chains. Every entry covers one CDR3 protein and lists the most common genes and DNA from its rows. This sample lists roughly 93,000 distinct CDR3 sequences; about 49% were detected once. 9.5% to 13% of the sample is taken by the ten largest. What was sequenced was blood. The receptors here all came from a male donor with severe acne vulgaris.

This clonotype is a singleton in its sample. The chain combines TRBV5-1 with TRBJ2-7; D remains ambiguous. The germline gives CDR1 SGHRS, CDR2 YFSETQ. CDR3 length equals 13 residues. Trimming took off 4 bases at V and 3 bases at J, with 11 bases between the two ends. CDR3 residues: CASSVVGGYEQYF. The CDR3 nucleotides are TGCGCCAGCAGCGTCGTTGGCGGCTACGAGCAGTACTTC.

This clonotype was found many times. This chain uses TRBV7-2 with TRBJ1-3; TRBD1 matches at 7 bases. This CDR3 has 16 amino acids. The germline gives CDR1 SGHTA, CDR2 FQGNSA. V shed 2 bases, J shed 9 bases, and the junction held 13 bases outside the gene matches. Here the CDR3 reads CASSLSQGDWSGTIYF. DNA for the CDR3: TGTGCCAGCAGCTTAAGCCAGGGGGATTGGAGTGGCACCATATATTTT.

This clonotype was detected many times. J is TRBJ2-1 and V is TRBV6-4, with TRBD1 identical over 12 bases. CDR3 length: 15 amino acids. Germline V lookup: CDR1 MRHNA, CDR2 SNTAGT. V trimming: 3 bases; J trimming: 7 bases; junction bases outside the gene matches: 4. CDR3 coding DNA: TGTGCCAGCAGTGAAGGGGGACAGGGGGCTAATGAGCAGTTCTTC. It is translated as CASSEGGQGANEQFF.

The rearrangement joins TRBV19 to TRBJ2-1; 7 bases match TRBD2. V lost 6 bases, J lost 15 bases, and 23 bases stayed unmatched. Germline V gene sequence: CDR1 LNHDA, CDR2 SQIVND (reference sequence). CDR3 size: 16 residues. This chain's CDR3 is CASRPLRGLVVNGRFF. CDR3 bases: TGTGCCAGTAGACCCCTCCGTGGACTAGTAGTAAATGGGCGGTTCTTC.

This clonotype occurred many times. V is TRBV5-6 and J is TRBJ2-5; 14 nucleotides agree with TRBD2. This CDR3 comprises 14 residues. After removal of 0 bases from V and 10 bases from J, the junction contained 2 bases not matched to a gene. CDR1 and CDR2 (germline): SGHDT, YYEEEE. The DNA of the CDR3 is TGTGCCAGCAGCTTGGAGACTAGCGGGGGGGACCAGTACTTC. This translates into CASSLETSGGDQYF.

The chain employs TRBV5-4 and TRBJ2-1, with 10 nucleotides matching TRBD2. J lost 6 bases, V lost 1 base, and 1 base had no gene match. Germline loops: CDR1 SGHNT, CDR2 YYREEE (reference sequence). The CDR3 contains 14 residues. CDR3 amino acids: CASSLSGRANEQFF. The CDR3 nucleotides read TGTGCCAGCAGCTTGAGCGGGAGGGCCAATGAGCAGTTCTTC.

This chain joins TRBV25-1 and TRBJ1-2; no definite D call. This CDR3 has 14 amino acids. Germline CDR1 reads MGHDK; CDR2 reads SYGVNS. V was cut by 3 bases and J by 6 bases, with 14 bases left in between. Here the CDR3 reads CASSDQDGNDGYTF. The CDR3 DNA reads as TGTGCCAGCAGTGACCAGGACGGAAATGATGGCTACACCTTC.

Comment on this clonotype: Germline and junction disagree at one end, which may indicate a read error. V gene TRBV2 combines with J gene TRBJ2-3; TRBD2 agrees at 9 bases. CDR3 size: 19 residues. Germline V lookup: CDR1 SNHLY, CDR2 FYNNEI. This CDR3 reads CASSKPDWREGRDTDRQYF. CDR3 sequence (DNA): TGTGCCAGCAGTAAACCCGACTGGCGGGAGGGCCGAGACACAGATAGGCAGTATTTT.

CDR3 residues: CASSLPRDRVEQYF. The CDR3 nucleotides read TGTGCCAGCAGCTTGCCCCGGGACAGGGTCGAGCAGTACTTC. The chain links TRBV7-8 to TRBJ2-7; 9 nucleotides match TRBD1. Germline assignment: CDR1 SGHVS and CDR2 FQNEAQ. J lost 6 bases, V lost 3 bases, and 6 bases had no gene match. The CDR3 is 14 amino acids. Combining the CDR3 with reference TRBV7-8 and TRBJ2-7 gives the whole variable domain GAGVSQSPRYKVAKRGQDVALRCDPISGHVSLFWYQQALGQGPEFLTYFQNEAQLDKSGLPSDRFFAERPEGSVSTLKIQRTQQEDSAVYLCASSLPRDRVEQYFGPGTRLTVT.

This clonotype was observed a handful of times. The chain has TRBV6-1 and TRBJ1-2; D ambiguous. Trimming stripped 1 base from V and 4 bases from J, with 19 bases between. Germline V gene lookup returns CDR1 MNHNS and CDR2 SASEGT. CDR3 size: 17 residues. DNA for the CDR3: TGTGCCAGCAGTGAAGAGATAACCATGACTGTTATCTATGGCTACACCTTC. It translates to CASSEEITMTVIYGYTF.

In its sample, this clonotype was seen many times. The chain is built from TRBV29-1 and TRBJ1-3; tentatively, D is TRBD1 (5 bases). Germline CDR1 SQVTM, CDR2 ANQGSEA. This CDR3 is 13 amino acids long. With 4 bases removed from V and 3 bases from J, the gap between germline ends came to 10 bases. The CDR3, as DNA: TGCAGCGTTGCGGGGGGAGATGGAAACACCATATATTTT. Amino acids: CSVAGGDGNTIYF.

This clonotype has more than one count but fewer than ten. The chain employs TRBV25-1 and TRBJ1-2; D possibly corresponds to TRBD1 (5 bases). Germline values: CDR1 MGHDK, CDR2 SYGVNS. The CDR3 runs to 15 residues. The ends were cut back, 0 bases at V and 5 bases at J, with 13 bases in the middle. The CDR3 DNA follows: TGTGCCAGCAGTGAATACGGGTTGGGGGGGTATGGCTACACCTTC. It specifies CASSEYGLGGYGYTF.